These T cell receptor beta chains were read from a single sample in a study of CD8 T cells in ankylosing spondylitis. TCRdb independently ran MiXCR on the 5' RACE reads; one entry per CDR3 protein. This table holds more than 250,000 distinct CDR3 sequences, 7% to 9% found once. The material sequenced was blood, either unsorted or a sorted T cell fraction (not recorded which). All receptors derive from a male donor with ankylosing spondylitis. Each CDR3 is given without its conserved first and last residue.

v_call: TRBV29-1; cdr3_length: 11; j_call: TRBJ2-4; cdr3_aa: SGSREGGNIQY
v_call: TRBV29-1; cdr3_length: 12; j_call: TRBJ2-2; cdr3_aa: SVGGRMETGELF
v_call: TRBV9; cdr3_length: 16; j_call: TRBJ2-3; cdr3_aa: ASSPRLAGGTSTDTQY
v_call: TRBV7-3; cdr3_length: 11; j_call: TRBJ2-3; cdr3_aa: ASSSLTTDTQY
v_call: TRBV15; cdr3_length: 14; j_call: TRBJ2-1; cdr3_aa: ATSRGTSGTRNEQF
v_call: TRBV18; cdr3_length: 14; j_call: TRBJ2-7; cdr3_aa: ASSPSPTRSTYEQY
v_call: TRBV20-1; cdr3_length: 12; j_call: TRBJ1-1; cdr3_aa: SAFPVPGNTEAF
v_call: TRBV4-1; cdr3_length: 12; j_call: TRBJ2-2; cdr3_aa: ASSPGGHGGELF
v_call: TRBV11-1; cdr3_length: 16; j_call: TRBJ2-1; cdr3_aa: ASSRVPGLAGGPGEQF
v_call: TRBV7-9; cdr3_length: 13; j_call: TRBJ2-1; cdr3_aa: ASKLSGGGGGEQF
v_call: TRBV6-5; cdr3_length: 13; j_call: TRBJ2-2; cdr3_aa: ASSYTGIDTGELF
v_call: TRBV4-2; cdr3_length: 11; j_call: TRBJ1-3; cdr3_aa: ASTPSSGNTIY
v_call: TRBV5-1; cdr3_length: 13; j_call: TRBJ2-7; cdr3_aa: ASSLWLRATYEQY
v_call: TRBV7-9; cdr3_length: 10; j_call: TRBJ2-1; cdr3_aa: ASSPTQDEQF
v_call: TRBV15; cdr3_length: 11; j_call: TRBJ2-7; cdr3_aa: ATSRDRVYEQY
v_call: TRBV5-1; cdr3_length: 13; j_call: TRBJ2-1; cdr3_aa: ASSSERSSYNEQF
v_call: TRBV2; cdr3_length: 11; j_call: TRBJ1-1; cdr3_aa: ASNPSYNTEAF
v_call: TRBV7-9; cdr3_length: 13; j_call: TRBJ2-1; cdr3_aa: ASSPSGSSDNEQF
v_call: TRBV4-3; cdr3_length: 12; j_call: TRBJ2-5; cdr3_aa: ASSQAFGRETQY
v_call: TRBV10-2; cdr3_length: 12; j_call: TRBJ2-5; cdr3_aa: ASSESRGTEAQY
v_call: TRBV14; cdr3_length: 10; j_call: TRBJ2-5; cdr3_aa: ASSHATGTQY
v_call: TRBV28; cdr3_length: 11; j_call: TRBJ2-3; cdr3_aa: ASSSGATDTQY
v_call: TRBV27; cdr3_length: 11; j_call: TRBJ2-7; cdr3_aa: ASSTGTFYEQY
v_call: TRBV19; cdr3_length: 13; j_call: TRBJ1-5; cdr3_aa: ASSIDFWRGQPQH
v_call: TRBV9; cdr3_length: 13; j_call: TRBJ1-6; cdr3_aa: ASSSRGGLFSPLH
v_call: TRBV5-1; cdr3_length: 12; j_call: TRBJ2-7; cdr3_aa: ASSFGTGEYEQY
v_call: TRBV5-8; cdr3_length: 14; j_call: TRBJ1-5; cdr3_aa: ASSLAGAVSNQPQH
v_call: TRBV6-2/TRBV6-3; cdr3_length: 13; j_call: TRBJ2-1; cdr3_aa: ASSHRDKVNNEQF
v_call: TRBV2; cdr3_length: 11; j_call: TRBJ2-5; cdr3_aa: ASEGARRETQY
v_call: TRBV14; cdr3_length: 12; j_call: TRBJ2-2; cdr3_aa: ASSRRVTTGELF
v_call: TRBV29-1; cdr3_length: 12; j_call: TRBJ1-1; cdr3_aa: SVRYSGANTEAF
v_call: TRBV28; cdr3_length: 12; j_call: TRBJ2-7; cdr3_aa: ASNTGTGAGEQY
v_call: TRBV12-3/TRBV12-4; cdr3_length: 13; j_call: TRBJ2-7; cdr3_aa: ASSLGQGISYEQY
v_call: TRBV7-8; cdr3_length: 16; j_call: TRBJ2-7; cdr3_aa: ASSLGLSSGRSSYEQY
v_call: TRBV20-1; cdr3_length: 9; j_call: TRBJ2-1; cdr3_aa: SATRRNEQF
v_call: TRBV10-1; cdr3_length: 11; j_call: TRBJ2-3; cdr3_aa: ASSEFRRDTQY
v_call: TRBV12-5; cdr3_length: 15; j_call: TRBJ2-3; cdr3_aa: ASGLLRTGPGTDTQY
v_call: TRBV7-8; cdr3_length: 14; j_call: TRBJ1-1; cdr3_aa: ASSLVRRGGNTEAF
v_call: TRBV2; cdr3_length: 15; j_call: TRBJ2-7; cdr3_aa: ASSESRDPGVLGEQY
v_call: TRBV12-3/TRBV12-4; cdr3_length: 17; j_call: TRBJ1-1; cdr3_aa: ACSFLWASGDVKNTEAF
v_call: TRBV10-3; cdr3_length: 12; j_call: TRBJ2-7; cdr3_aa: AVQEGLSSYEQY
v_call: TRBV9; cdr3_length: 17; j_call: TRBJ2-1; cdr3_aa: ASSVGTSGRIPPYNEQF
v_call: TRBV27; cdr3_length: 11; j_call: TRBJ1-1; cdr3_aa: ASSLRGPDEAF
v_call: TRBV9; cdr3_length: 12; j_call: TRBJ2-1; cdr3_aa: ASSVGDSNNEQF
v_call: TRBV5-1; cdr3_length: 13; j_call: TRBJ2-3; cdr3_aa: ASSLVIQRADTQY
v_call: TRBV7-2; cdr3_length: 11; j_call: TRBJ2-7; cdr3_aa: ASSSTGLGEQY
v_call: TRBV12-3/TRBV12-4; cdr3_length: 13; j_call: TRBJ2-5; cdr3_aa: ASSLGGRKQETQY
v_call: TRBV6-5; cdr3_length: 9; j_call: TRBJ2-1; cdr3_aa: ASSYDGEQF
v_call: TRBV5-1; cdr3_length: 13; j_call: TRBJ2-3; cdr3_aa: ASSWGLFSTDTQY
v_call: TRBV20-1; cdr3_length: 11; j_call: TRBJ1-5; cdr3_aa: SAPAGSNQPQH
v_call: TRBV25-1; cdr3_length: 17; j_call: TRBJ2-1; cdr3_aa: ASSERSLRGSKSHNEQF
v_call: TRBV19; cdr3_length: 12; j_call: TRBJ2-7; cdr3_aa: ATSKTADPYEQY
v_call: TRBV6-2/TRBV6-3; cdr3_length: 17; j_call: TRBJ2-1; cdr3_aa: ASSYSTPTRAGGYNEQF
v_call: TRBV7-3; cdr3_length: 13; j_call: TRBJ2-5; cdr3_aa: ASSLTGALQETQY
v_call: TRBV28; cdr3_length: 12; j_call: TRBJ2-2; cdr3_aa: ASSITRATGELF
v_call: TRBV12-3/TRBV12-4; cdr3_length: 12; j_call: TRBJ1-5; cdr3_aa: ASTRAGGLQPQH
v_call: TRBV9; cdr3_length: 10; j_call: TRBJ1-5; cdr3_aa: ASGGINQPQH